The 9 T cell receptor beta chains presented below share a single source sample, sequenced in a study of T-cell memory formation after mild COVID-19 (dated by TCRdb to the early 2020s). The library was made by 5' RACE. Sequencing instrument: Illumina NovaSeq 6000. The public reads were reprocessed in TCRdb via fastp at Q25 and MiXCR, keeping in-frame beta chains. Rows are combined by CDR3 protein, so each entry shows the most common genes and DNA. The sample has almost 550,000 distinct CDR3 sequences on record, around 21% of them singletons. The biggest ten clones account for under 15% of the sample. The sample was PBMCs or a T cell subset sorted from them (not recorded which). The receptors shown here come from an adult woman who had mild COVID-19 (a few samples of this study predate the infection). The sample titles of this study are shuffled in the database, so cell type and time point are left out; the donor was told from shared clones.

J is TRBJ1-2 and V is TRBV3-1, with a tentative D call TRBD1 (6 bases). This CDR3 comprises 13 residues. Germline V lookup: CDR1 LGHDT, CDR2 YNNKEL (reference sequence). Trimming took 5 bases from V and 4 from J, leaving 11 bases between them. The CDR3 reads CASSLRDTYGYTF. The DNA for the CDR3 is TGTGCCAGCAGCTTAAGGGACACCTATGGCTACACCTTC.

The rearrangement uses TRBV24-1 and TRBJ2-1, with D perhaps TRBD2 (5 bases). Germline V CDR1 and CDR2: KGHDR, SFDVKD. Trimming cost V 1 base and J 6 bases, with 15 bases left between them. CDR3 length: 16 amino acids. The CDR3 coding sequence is TGTGCCACCAGTGATTTTGCCGGGAATGGGGTCAATGAGCAGTTCTTC. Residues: CATSDFAGNGVNEQFF.

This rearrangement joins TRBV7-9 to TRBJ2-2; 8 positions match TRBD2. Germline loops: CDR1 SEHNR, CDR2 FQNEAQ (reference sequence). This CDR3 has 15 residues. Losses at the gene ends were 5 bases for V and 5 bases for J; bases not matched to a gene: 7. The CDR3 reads CASSKGLGATGELFF. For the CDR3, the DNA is TGTGCCAGCAGCAAGGGACTAGGAGCGACCGGGGAGCTGTTTTTT.

CDR3 amino acids: CASSYSGGGFGV. CDR3 DNA: TGTGCCAGCAGTTACTCCGGAGGGGGGTTCGGTGTC. This sequence joins TRBV6-6 and TRBJ2-7; D may be TRBD1 or TRBD2 (6 bases each). Germline V lookup: CDR1 MNHNY, CDR2 SVGAGI (reference sequence). The CDR3 extends over 12 amino acids.

This CDR3 is CASRTKTSGLAYNEQFF. The CDR3 nucleotides are TGTGCCAGCAGAACAAAGACTAGCGGGCTAGCCTACAATGAGCAGTTCTTC. The chain uses TRBV27 and TRBJ2-1; 10 nucleotides match TRBD2. Trimming took 6 bases from V and 2 from J; bases not matched to a gene: 10. This CDR3 is 17 amino acids long. In germline, CDR1 is MNHEY, CDR2 SMNVEV (reference sequence).

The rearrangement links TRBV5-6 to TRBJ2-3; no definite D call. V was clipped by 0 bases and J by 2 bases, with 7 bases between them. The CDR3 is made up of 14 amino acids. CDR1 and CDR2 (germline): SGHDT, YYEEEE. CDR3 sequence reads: CASSLGRYTDTQYF. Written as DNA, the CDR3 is TGTGCCAGCAGCTTGGGGCGGTACACAGATACGCAGTATTTT.

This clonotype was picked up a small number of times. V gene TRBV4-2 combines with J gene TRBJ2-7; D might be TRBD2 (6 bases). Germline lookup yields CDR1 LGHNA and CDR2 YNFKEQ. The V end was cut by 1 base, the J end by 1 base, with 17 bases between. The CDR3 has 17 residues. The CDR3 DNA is TGTGCCAGCAGCCAAGTCGGGGGAGCAGATCTTTCCTACGAGCAGTACTTC. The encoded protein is CASSQVGGADLSYEQYF.

The CDR3 loop reads CASSLWGLEETQYF. The CDR3 DNA is TGTGCCAGCAGCTTGTGGGGGCTGGAAGAGACCCAGTACTTC. The J gene is TRBJ2-5, the V gene TRBV5-5; D is perhaps TRBD1 (6 bases). Deletions cut 1 base from V and 3 bases from J, with 10 bases between. The CDR3 has 14 residues. CDR1 and CDR2 (germline): SGHKS, YYEKEE (reference sequence). Together with reference TRBV5-5 and TRBJ2-5, the CDR3 gives the full variable domain: DAGVTQSPTHLIKTRGQQVTLRCSPISGHKSVSWYQQVLGQGPQFIFQYYEKEERGRGNFPDRFSARQFPNYSSELNVNALLLGDSALYLCASSLWGLEETQYFGPGTRLLVL.

The DNA for the CDR3 is TGTGCCAGCAGCTCACCACTAGACCGGGAGCTGTTTTTT. It is translated as CASSSPLDRELFF. V gene TRBV7-2 combines with J gene TRBJ2-2, with D tentatively TRBD2 (5 bases). The germline CDR1 and CDR2 sequences are SGHTA and FQGNSA. The CDR3 runs 13 residues. V dropped 4 bases and J dropped 9 bases, with 12 bases sitting between them.